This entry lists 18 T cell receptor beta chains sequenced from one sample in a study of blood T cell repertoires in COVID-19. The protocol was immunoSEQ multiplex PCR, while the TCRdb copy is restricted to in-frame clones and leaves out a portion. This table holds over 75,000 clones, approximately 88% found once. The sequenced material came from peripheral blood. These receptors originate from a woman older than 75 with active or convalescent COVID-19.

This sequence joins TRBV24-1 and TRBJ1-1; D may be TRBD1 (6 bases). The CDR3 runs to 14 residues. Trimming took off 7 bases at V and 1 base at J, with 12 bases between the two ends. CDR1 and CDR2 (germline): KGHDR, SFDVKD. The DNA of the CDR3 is TGTGCCACCAGGGCAGGGGAGCCGAACACTGAAGCTTTCTTT. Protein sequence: CATRAGEPNTEAFF.

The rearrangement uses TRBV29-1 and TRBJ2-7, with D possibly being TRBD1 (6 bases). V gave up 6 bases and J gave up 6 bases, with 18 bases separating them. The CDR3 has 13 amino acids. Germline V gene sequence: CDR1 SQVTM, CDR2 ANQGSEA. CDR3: CSVSGTIGIEQYF. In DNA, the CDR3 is TGCAGCGTCTCCGGGACAATCGGAATCGAGCAGTACTTC.

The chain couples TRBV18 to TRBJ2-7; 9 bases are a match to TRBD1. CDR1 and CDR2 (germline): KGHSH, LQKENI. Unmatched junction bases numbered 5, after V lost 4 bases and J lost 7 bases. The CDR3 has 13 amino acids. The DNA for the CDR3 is TGTGCCAGCTCACGGACAGGGGAGAGGGAGCAGTACTTC. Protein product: CASSRTGEREQYF.

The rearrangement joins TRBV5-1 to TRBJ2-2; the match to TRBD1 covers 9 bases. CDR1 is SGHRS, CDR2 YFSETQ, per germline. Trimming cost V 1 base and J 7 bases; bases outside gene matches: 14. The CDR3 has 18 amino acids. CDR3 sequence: CASSLLGQGSGYGGELFF. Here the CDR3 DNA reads TGCGCCAGCAGCTTGCTCGGACAGGGGTCCGGGTATGGCGGGGAGCTGTTTTTT.

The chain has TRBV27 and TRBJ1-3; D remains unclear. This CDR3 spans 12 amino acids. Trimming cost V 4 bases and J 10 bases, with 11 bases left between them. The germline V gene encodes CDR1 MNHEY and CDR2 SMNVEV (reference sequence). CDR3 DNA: TGTGCCAGCAGTTATTTCAGAACAACCATATATTTT. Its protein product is CASSYFRTTIYF.

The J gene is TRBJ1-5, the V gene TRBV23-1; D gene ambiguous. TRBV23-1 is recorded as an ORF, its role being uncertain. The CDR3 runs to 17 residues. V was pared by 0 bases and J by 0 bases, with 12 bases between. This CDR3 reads CASSQSRVSLSNQPQHF. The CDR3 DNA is TGCGCCAGCAGTCAATCACGGGTGAGTCTTAGCAATCAGCCCCAGCATTTT.

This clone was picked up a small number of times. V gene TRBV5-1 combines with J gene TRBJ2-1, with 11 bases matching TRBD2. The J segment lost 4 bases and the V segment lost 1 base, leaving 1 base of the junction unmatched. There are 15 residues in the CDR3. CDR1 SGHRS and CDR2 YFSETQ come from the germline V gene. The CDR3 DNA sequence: TGCGCCAGCAGCTTGACTAGCGGGAGTTACAATGAGCAGTTCTTC. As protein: CASSLTSGSYNEQFF.

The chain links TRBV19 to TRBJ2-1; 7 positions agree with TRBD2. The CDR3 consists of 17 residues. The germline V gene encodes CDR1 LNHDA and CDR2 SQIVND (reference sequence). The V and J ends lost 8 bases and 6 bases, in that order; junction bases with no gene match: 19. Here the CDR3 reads CASGNRGSPGLSNEQFF. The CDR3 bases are TGTGCCAGTGGGAACCGCGGGAGCCCCGGTTTGAGCAATGAGCAGTTCTTC.

Here the CDR3 reads CASITGGPTDTQYF. The DNA of the CDR3 is TGTGCCAGCATAACGGGGGGGCCCACAGATACGCAGTATTTT. J is TRBJ2-3 and V is TRBV6-5; 8 nucleotides agree with TRBD2. V trimming: 7 bases; J trimming: 2 bases; junction bases outside the gene matches: 5. The CDR3 covers 14 residues. Germline CDR1 MNHEY, CDR2 SVGAGI.

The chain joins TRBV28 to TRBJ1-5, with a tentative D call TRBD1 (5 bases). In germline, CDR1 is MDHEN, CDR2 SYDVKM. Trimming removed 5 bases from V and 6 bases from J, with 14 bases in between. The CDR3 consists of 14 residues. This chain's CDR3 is CASSIGGEGQPQHF. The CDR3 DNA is TGTGCCAGCAGTATTGGGGGGGAGGGTCAGCCCCAGCATTTT.

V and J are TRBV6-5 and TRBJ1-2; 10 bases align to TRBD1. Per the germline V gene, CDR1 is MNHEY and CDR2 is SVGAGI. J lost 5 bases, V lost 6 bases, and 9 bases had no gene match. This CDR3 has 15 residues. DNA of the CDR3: TGTGCCAGCAGCCCCCGGGACAGGGGCCTTTATGGCTACACCTTC. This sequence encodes CASSPRDRGLYGYTF.

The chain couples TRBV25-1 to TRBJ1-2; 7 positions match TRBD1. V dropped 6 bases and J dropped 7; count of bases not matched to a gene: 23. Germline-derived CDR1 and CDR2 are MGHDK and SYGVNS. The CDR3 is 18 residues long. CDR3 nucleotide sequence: TGTGCCAGCAGCCCCACAGCGAGGGGGCCCCTATACAGAGGTGGCTACACCTTC. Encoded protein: CASSPTARGPLYRGGYTF.

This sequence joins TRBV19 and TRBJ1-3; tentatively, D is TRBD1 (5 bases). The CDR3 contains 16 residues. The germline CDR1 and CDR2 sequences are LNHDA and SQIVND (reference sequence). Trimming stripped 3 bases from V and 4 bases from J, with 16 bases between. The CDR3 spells CASSIGHLSWGNTIYF. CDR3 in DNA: TGTGCCAGTAGTATCGGACACCTCTCGTGGGGAAACACCATATATTTT. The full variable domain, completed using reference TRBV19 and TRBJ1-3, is DGGITQSPKYLFRKEGQNVTLSCEQNLNHDAMYWYRQDPGQGLRLIYYSQIVNDFQKGDIAEGYSVSREKKESFPLTVTSAQKNPTAFYLCASSIGHLSWGNTIYFGEGSWLTVV.

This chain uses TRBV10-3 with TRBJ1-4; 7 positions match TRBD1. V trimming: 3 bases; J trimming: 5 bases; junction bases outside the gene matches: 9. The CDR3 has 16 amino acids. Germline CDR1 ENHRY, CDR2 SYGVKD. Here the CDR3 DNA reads TGTGCCATCAGTGATCCGGGGGACAGCCGAAATGAAAAACTGTTTTTT. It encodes CAISDPGDSRNEKLFF.

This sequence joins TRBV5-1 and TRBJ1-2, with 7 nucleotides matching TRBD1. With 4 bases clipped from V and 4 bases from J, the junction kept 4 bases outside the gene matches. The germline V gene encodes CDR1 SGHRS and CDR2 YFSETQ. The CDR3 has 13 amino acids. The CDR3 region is CASSQDRVYGYTF. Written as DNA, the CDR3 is TGCGCCAGCAGCCAAGACAGGGTCTATGGCTACACCTTC.

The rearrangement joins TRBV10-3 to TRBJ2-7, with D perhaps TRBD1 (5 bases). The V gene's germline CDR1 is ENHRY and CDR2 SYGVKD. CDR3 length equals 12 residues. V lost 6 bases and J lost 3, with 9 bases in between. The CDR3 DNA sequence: TGTGCCATCAGCCCAGGGTACTACGAGCAGTACTTC. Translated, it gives CAISPGYYEQYF.

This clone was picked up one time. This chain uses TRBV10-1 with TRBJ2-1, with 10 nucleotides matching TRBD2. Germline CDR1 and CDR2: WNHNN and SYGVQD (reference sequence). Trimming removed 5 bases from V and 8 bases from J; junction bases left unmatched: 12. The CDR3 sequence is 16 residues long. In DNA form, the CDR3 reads TGCGCCAGCAGTCCCCAAGCACTAGCGGGAAGAGATGAGCAGTTCTTC. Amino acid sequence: CASSPQALAGRDEQFF.

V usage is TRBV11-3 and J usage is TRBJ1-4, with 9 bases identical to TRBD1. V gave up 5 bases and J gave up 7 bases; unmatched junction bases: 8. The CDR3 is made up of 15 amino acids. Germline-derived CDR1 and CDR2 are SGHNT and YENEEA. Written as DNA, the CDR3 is TGTGCCAGCAGCAAGACCGGGACAGGGTCTGAAAAACTGTTTTTT. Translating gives CASSKTGTGSEKLFF.